The rows below give T cell receptor beta chains drawn from one sample of a study of patients and donors after allogeneic stem cell transplantation. TCRdb re-derived calls from the RT-PCR reads in MiXCR, one entry per CDR3 protein. The profile shows fewer than 180,000 distinct CDR3 sequences, about two fifths of them singletons. Sequencing was done on a sample of blood, either unsorted or a sorted T cell fraction (not recorded which). The receptors stem from a human donor who was either an allogeneic HSCT recipient or a stem cell or donor lymphocyte infusion donor (not recorded which). It is not recorded whose cells these are; they may come from a transplant donor. The conserved cysteine and the conserved F or W are not part of the CDR3 here.

j_call v_call cdr3_aa
TRBJ2-3 TRBV5-5 ASSLVGGPVDTQY
TRBJ1-1 TRBV9 ASSVGGEMNTEAF
TRBJ1-3 TRBV9 ASSVESGNTIY
TRBJ1-6 TRBV6-5 ASSAGSYNSPLH
TRBJ2-3 TRBV29-1 SVQPYGGTDTQY
TRBJ2-5 TRBV3-1 ASSQESGQKETQY
TRBJ1-2 TRBV25-1 ASSEIGAGYT
TRBJ1-2 TRBV12-3/TRBV12-4 ASSRQNYGYT
TRBJ1-3 TRBV12-3/TRBV12-4 ASSLGRISGNTIY
TRBJ1-5 TRBV6-2/TRBV6-3 ASSYISEGASNQPQH
TRBJ1-5 TRBV5-1 ASSLFENQPQH
TRBJ2-1 TRBV18 ASSPKRGSSYNEQF
TRBJ2-3 TRBV6-5 ASTAGQVDTQY
TRBJ1-2 TRBV11-2 ASSLLGGRSYGYT
TRBJ1-6 TRBV12-3/TRBV12-4 ASSPGQGSPLH
TRBJ1-3 TRBV25-1 ASSVRAPGGTIY
TRBJ1-1 TRBV4-3 ASSLLGNTEAF
TRBJ1-1 TRBV12-3/TRBV12-4 ASSDPGHQAF
TRBJ2-5 TRBV6-5 ASSYSGFLRQETQY
TRBJ2-2 TRBV12-3/TRBV12-4 ASSLARNRPGGGELF
TRBJ1-2 TRBV27 ASSLRGLSNYGYT
TRBJ2-3 TRBV18 ASSRRTTDTQY